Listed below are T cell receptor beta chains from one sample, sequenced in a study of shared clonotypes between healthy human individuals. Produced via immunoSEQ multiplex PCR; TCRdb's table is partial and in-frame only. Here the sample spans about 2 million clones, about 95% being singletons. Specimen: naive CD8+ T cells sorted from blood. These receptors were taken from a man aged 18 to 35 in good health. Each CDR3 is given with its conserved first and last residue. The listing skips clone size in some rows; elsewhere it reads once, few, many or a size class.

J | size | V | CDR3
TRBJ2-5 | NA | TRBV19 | CASSKVALETQYF
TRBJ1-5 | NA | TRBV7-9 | CASSLVTGFSNQPQHF
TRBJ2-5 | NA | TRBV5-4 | CASSTGTGLGSETQYF
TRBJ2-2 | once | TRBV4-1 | CASSPRAGQGAGELFF
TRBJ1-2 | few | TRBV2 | CASSEEGETF
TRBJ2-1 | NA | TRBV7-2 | CASSLGAGAMNEQFF
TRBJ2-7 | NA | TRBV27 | CASSKGLAGVYEQYF
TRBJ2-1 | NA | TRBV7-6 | CASSLYRGQNNEQFF
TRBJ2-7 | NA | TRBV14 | CASSQERGPYEQYF
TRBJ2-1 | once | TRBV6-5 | CASSLTGLSSYNEQFF
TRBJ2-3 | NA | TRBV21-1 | CASSLAGTRTDTQYF
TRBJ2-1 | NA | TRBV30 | CAWSGGQAVYNEQFF
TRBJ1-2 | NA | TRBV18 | CASSPEVNYGYTF
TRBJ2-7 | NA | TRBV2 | CASSYGGINEQYF
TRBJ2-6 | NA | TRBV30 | CAWSVRGGANVLTF
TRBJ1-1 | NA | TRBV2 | CASSEALMNTEAFF
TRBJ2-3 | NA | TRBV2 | CASSSQAVGPDTQYF